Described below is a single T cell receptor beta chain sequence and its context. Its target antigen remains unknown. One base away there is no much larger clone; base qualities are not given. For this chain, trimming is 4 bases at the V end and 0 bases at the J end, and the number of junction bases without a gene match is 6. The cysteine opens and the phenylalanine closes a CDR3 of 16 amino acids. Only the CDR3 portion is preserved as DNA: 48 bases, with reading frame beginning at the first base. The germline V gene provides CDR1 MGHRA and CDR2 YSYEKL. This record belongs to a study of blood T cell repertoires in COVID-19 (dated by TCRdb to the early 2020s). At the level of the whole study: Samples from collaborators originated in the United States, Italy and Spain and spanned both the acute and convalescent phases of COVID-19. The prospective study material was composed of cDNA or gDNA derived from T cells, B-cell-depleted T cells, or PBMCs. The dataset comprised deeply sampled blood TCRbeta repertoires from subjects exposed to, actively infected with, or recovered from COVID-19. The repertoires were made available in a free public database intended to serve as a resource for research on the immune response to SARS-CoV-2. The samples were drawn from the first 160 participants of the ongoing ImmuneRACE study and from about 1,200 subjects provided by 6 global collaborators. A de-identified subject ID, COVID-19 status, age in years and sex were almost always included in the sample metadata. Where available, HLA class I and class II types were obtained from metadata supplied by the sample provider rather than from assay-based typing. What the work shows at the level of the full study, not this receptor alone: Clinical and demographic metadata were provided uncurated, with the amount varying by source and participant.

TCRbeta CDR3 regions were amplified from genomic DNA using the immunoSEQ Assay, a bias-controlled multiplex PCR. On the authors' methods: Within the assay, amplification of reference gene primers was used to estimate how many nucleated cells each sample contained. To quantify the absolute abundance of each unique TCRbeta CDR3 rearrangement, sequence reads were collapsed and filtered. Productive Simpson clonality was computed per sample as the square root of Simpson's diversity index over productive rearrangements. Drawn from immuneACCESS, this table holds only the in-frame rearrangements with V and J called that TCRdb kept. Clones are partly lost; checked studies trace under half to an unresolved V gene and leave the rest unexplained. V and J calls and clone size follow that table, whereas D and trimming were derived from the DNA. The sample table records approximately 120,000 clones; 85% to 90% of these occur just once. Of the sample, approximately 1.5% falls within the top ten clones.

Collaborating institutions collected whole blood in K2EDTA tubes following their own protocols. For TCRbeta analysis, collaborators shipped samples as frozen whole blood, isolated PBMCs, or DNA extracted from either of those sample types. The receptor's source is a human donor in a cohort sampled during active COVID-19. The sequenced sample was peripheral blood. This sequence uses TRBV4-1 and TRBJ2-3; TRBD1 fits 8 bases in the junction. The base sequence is TGCGCCAGCAGCCGGCCAGGGGGCTCTAGCACAGATACGCAGTATTTT. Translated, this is CASSRPGGSSTDTQYF.